Given below is one T cell receptor beta chain in context. Its antigen is unknown. Base-call qualities are not available, and no considerably larger clone is one nucleotide away. The data derive from a study of vaccination and CD4 T cells after COVID-19 (dated by TCRdb to 2022 to 2024). Study-level background: Convalescent patients had a positive SARS-CoV-2 result on nasal swab PCR, and of these patients, several had mild disease and one had severe disease. The cultures were stimulated with overlapping spike peptide pools from SARS-CoV-2 and from the common cold coronaviruses HCoV-NL63, HCoV-OC43 and HCoV-229E. Participants received two doses of either the Pfizer-BioNTech BNT162b2 vaccine (n=8) or the Moderna mRNA-1273 vaccine (n=2). In control cultures, a CEFX viral epitope pool was used as positive control, an HIV-1 Nef peptide pool was used as negative control, or no peptide was added. In ten to eleven COVID-19 convalescent patients and a handful of infection-naive healthy vaccine recipients, the spike-specific CD4+ TCR repertoire before mRNA vaccination was compared with the repertoire after mRNA vaccination. Post-vaccine blood samples were taken a median of about 77 days after the second vaccine dose, with a range of about 13 to 250 days. Six males and four females were included in the convalescent cohort, with two Hispanic individuals, seven Caucasians, two Asians and one multiracial person represented. Post-COVID blood samples from convalescent patients were collected a median of around 100 days after diagnosis, with a range of about 35 to 161 days.

CDR1 LNHDA and CDR2 SQIVND were looked up in the germline V gene (reference sequence). Trimming takes 3 bases from V and 4 bases from J, and the germline ends sit 9 bases apart. From the cysteine through the phenylalanine, the CDR3 covers 14 amino acids. CDR3 DNA only is kept here, 42 bases in frame from base 1. Results and caveats for the whole study, not just this receptor: Although the median number of SARS-CoV-2-reactive clonotypes went up from some 23 after infection to 38 after vaccination, the increase was not significant. The number of convalescent patients in the study was relatively small, and the study did not examine early timepoints following natural infection. Of the vaccine-specific clones found in convalescent patients, nearly all (304 of 307) were mono-reactive for SARS-CoV-2 spike instead of being cross-reactive with common cold coronaviruses. Among convalescent patients, a median around 83% of the SARS-CoV-2-reactive clones seen after vaccination appeared only after vaccination, which suggests priming specific to the vaccine.

The treatment or condition label for this specimen denotes: approximately nine-day PBMC culture with coronavirus spike peptide pools or control peptides (ViraFEST assay). The ViraFEST assay, used in the study, expanded antigen-specific T cells with peptide pools and then identified the expanded clonotypes through TCR sequencing. The positive SARS-CoV-2 PCR tests of the convalescent patients were dated from March to December 2020, before the Alpha, Beta and Delta variants emerged in the United States. PBMCs were cultured at around 2 million per well in IMDM supplemented with 5% human AB serum and about 9.6 IU/ml IL-2, with approximately 10 ug/ml peptide pools added. Half of the culture medium was replaced with fresh IL-2-containing medium on days 3 and 7. After 10 to 11 days of culture, CD4+ T cells were isolated by negative selection with the EasySep CD4+ T cell isolation kit. Ficoll-Paque Plus gradient centrifugation was used to isolate PBMCs from whole blood, and the isolated PBMCs were then either used fresh or cryopreserved at -140C. Culture conditions were generally each tested in triplicate wells.

The library was prepared using PCR. At the Johns Hopkins FTIC core, DNA from the cultured CD4+ T cells underwent TCR sequencing with the Oncomine TCR Beta short-read assay. The QIAamp micro DNA kit was used to extract genomic DNA from the cultured CD4+ T cells. Oncomine TCR Beta libraries from cultured CD4+ T cells were pooled using unique dual indexes and sequenced on an Illumina iSeq 100. From the authors' description of their analysis: Non-productive sequences were removed, and CDR3s not starting with C, not ending with F or W, or shorter than 7 amino acids were discarded. Antigen-specific clonotypes were identified with the MANAFEST web application by comparing peptide-stimulated wells with reference and other culture wells. An FDR below 0.05, an odds ratio above 5, and a productive frequency above 0.1% in at least two of three replicate wells were required for clones to be considered positive. Cross-reactive clonotypes were defined as significantly expanded in both SARS-CoV-2 spike wells and at least one common cold coronavirus spike condition. Levenshtein distances (stringdist) and unrooted phylogenetic trees (ape) in R version 3.6.1 were used to assess CDR3 homology. The public sequencing data were trimmed at Q25 with fastp and processed into clonotypes with MiXCR by TCRdb, which kept only in-frame beta chains. Each entry is one CDR3 protein sequence, shown with its most common DNA and genes. The V and J calls and clone size come from TCRdb's table, not from the authors' own analysis. The sample records approximately 12,000 distinct CDR3 sequences, approximately 50% of which are singletons. The ten largest clonotypes hold under 20% of the sample.

Sequences were obtained from CD4+ T cells from blood, cultured in vitro. The receptor comes from a human donor who had recovered from COVID-19. The receptor chain draws on TRBV19 and TRBJ1-4; TRBD1 could be the D gene, as 5 bases match. This receptor has the CDR3 CASSIGTGNEKLFF. In nucleotides, the sequence is TGTGCCAGTAGTATCGGGACCGGTAATGAAAAACTGTTTTTT.